This T cell receptor (beta chain) was captured in a study of blood T cell repertoires in COVID-19. Libraries were prepared by immunoSEQ multiplex PCR; TCRdb keeps only in-frame clonotypes and omits some of them. The sample carries fewer than 250,000 clones, 90% to 95% recorded once. The germline V gene has CDR1 LGHNA and CDR2 YNFKEQ. V dropped 1 base and J dropped 2 bases, with 9 bases sitting between them. This CDR3 has 15 amino acids. The sample taken for sequencing was peripheral blood. The clonotype was recovered from a young man with acute or convalescent COVID-19. V and J are TRBV4-2 and TRBJ2-1; a possible D gene is TRBD2 (6 bases). Written as DNA, the CDR3 is TGTGCCAGCAGCCAAGGTGGCGGGGCCTACAATGAGCAGTTCTTC. It translates to CASSQGGGAYNEQFF.